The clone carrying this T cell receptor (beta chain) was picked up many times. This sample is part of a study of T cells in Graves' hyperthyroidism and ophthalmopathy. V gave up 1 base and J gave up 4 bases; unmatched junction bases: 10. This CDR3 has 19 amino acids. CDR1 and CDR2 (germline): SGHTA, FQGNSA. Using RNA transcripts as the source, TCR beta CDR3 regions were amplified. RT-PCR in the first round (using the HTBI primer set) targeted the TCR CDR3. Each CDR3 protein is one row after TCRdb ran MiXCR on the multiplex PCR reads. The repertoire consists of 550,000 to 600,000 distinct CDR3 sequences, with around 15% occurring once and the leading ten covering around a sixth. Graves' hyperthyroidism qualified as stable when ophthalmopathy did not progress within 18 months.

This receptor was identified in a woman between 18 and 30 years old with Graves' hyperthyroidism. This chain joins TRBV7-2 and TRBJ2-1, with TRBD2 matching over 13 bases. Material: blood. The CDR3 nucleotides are TGTGCCAGCAGCTTAGTAGTCGAGACTAGCGGGAGGCTGTACAATGAGCAGTTCTTC. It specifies CASSLVVETSGRLYNEQFF.